This is a list of T cell receptor beta chains from one sample in a study of T cells expressing NK-cell markers. TCRdb re-called the 5' RACE reads, yielding one record per CDR3 amino acid sequence without DNA. The listing records 550,000 to 600,000 distinct CDR3 sequences. The sample comprised blood T cells: a sorted CD56 or NKG2C T cell subset, CD4+ or CD8+ T cells, or bulk PBMC T cells (not recorded which). Receptor source: a man in his late teens or twenties in good health. The CDR3 runs from the conserved cysteine through the conserved F or W.

TRBV29-1	TRBJ2-3	CSAGRSGGSTDTQYF
TRBV29-1	TRBJ1-3	CSVEDPFSSGNTIYF
TRBV4-1	TRBJ1-1	CASSQGVWGYTEAFF
TRBV14	TRBJ2-5	CASSRTSGRGSETQYF
TRBV20-1	TRBJ2-5	CSAGSTGEETQYF
TRBV5-1	TRBJ2-3	CASSLVGAGPTSTDTQYF
TRBV7-6	TRBJ2-1	CASSLGFAGSFYNEQFF
TRBV20-1	TRBJ2-5	CSARDAGGVPGETQYF
TRBV7-6	TRBJ2-5	CASSERTGYQETQYF
TRBV12-5	TRBJ1-1	CASGPPEGQRNTEAFF
TRBV3-1	TRBJ2-3	CASSQRGVSTDTQYF
TRBV5-1	TRBJ2-3	CASKIAGIRDTQYF
TRBV4-1	TRBJ2-3	CASSQETGGAEDTQYF
TRBV29-1	TRBJ2-1	CSVDPPPGQGYNEQFF
TRBV12-3/TRBV12-4	TRBJ2-1	CASSSPMSSYNEQFF
TRBV10-3	TRBJ2-1	CAISESERSSYNEQFF
TRBV7-8	TRBJ2-1	CASSELAGRLGEQFF
TRBV10-1	TRBJ1-4	CASSDPDREIRTNEKLFF
TRBV7-9	TRBJ1-2	CASSLAVGKDYGYTF
TRBV5-1	TRBJ2-1	CASSLTGLAAYNEQFF
TRBV5-1	TRBJ1-6	CASSLERAGASPLHF
TRBV12-3/TRBV12-4	TRBJ2-3	CASSFNGFADTQYF
TRBV24-1	TRBJ2-1	CATSDFAGSYNEQFF
TRBV15	TRBJ2-5	CATSGHTTGDQTQYF
TRBV15	TRBJ1-1	CATSDRALLVDTEAFF
TRBV29-1	TRBJ2-5	CSVHPVDRRQETQYF
TRBV12-3/TRBV12-4	TRBJ2-3	CASMWQGTDTQYF
TRBV29-1	TRBJ2-5	CSGGTGAAETQYF
TRBV28	TRBJ1-2	CASTPLGGLNYGYTF
TRBV7-2	TRBJ1-2	CASSPPTGYHGYTF
TRBV5-1	TRBJ2-1	CASSSGGTGKVNEQFF
TRBV2	TRBJ2-3	CASMPPSGTSTDTQYF
TRBV15	TRBJ2-5	CATSRSLAGESETQYF
TRBV27	TRBJ1-5	CASSPKVDSNQPQHF
TRBV29-1	TRBJ2-3	CSVEREGGTQYF
TRBV29-1	TRBJ1-3	CSHSTGNTIYF
TRBV9	TRBJ1-2	CASSVGDSLARYGYTF
TRBV4-1	TRBJ1-1	CASSQVHPGNTEAFF
TRBV15	TRBJ1-4	CATSRTKQGTNEKLFF
TRBV7-2	TRBJ2-7	CASSAPWGYEQYF
TRBV6-2/TRBV6-3	TRBJ2-7	CASIVDSTGGEQYF
TRBV28	TRBJ2-3	CASSLGGAATDTQYF
TRBV11-2	TRBJ2-7	CASAGMDSVLEQYF
TRBV30	TRBJ2-7	CAWMDTGLGAYEQYF
TRBV7-2	TRBJ2-2	CASSLVPGTYNTGELFF
TRBV28	TRBJ2-7	CASSSVAYEQYF
TRBV18	TRBJ1-1	CASSPQGAKVNTEAFF
TRBV7-6	TRBJ2-2	CASSATAGTSPRELFF
TRBV24-1	TRBJ2-1	CATSGGLAGLEQFF
TRBV20-1	TRBJ1-5	CSARGSGPQHF
TRBV6-5	TRBJ2-1	CASSSSGVASYNEQFF